The 20 T cell receptor beta chains reported below all come from one sample, sequenced in a study of T cell responses to AZD1222 COVID-19 vaccine. Profiling relied on immunoSEQ multiplex PCR, and the TCRdb table lists in-frame clones only, not all of them. The sample includes 75,000 to 90,000 clones, 75% to 95% of them seen just once. The sample consisted of peripheral blood, taken 28 days after the second AZD1222 dose. These receptors all come from an adult who received the AZD1222 COVID-19 vaccine.

The chain employs TRBV4-2 and TRBJ2-7, with TRBD2 matching 7 bases. The trim removed 0 bases at V and 2 bases at J, leaving 10 bases unmatched. CDR1 is LGHNA and CDR2 is YNFKEQ in the germline V gene. CDR3 length: 17 amino acids. The CDR3 spells CASSQDGLGLAAYEQYF. CDR3 nucleotide sequence: TGTGCCAGCAGCCAAGATGGGCTGGGGCTAGCGGCCTACGAGCAGTACTTC.

The chain combines TRBV5-5 with TRBJ2-5; no reliable D call. Trimming cost V 0 bases and J 0 bases, with 6 bases left between them. Germline CDR1 SGHKS, CDR2 YYEKEE (reference sequence). The CDR3 is 14 residues long. The CDR3 DNA sequence: TGTGCCAGCAGCTTGGGGCCGAACCAAGAGACCCAGTACTTC. Translating it yields CASSLGPNQETQYF.

The V call is TRBV7-2, the J call TRBJ1-1, with TRBD1 as a possible D gene (6 bases). Germline loops: CDR1 SGHTA, CDR2 FQGNSA. The V and J ends lost 8 bases and 4 bases respectively, with 20 bases between them. This CDR3 has 15 amino acids. The CDR3 coding sequence is TGTGCCAGCGCACCCCGGGGGCACCCGGGCACTGAAGCTTTCTTT. Translating gives CASAPRGHPGTEAFF.

The chain carries TRBV2 and TRBJ2-3, with 9 nucleotides matching TRBD2. In germline, CDR1 is SNHLY, CDR2 FYNNEI. The trim removed 8 bases at V and 5 bases at J, leaving 5 bases unmatched. The CDR3 is made up of 13 amino acids. The CDR3 DNA follows: TGTGCCAGCTTTGGCGGGAGGGAAGATACGCAGTATTTT. It translates to CASFGGREDTQYF. Combining the CDR3 with reference TRBV2 and TRBJ2-3 gives the whole variable domain EPEVTQTPSHQVTQMGQEVILRCVPISNHLYFYWYRQILGQKVEFLVSFYNNEISEKSEIFDDQFSVERPDGSNFTLKIRSTKLEDSAMYFCASFGGREDTQYFGPGTRLTVL.

The rearrangement joins TRBV11-3 to TRBJ2-1; 13 bases align to TRBD2. The CDR3 totals 15 residues. The germline CDR1 and CDR2 sequences are SGHNT and YENEEA. The junction had 6 bases not matched to a gene; V was cut back by 3 bases and J by 10 bases. The CDR3 sequence is CASSFGGTSGTEQFF. As DNA, the CDR3 is TGTGCCAGCAGCTTCGGAGGGACTAGCGGGACGGAGCAGTTCTTC.

This rearrangement joins TRBV19 to TRBJ1-5; no clear D gene. This CDR3 is built from 16 residues. Trimming left V 5 bases short and J 4 bases short, with 18 bases between. The germline V gene has CDR1 LNHDA and CDR2 SQIVND (reference sequence). CDR3 sequence (DNA): TGTGCCAGTAGTCCCCCGGCCGCTCTGGGTAATCAGCCCCAGCATTTT. Its protein is CASSPPAALGNQPQHF.

J is TRBJ1-3 and V is TRBV28, with a tentative D call TRBD1 (5 bases). This CDR3 has 15 amino acids. Germline V gene sequence: CDR1 MDHEN, CDR2 SYDVKM. V lost 7 bases and J 1 base, leaving 14 bases between the germline ends. CDR3 amino acids: CASIPGRGSGNTIYF. In DNA form, the CDR3 reads TGTGCCAGCATCCCGGGACGGGGATCTGGAAACACCATATATTTT.

The CDR3 protein is CASSYSGREATDTQYF. The DNA of the CDR3 is TGTGCCAGCAGTTACTCGGGGCGGGAGGCCACAGATACGCAGTATTTT. This chain links TRBV6-2 or TRBV6-3 with TRBJ2-3, with 8 bases that match TRBD2. Looked up from germline, CDR1 is MNHEY and CDR2 is SVGEGT. V was clipped by 0 bases and J by 2 bases; unmatched bases: 4. The CDR3 runs to 16 residues.

The chain uses TRBV11-2 and TRBJ2-7; D perhaps matches TRBD2 (5 bases). This CDR3 is 15 amino acids long. V lost 1 base and J lost 3, with 13 bases in between. From germline, CDR1 is SGHAT and CDR2 FQNNGV. The CDR3 reads CASSLGSGVGYEQYF. The DNA for the CDR3 is TGTGCCAGCAGCTTAGGTTCCGGGGTAGGCTACGAGCAGTACTTC.

The gene calls are TRBV6-2 or TRBV6-3 and TRBJ1-5, with a possible D match to TRBD1 (6 bases). V lost 5 bases and J 0 bases, leaving 11 bases between the germline ends. Per germline, CDR1 MNHEY and CDR2 SVGEGT. The CDR3 covers 15 residues. The DNA for the CDR3 is TGTGCCAGCAGTGGCGGGACAATTAGCAATCAGCCCCAGCATTTT. This sequence encodes CASSGGTISNQPQHF.

The gene calls are TRBV12-3 or TRBV12-4 and TRBJ2-7; 9 nucleotides agree with TRBD2. The CDR3 extends over 13 amino acids. V lost 7 bases to trimming and J lost 3 bases; unmatched junction nucleotides: 4. CDR3 amino acids: CASKPSGVYEQYF. The CDR3 coding sequence is TGTGCCAGCAAACCTAGCGGGGTCTACGAGCAGTACTTC.

The chain recombines TRBV5-1 with TRBJ2-3; 11 nucleotides line up with TRBD2. Trimming removed 7 bases from V and 0 bases from J; junction bases left unmatched: 4. The CDR3 loop spans 15 amino acids. Germline V gene sequence: CDR1 SGHRS, CDR2 YFSETQ. The CDR3 nucleotides read TGCGCCAGCTCCAGACTAGCGGGGAGCACAGATACGCAGTATTTT. Translation: CASSRLAGSTDTQYF.

This sequence joins TRBV20-1 and TRBJ2-1; unclear D gene. CDR1 is DFQATT, CDR2 SNEGSKA, per germline (reference sequence). The V and J ends lost 3 bases and 5 bases respectively, with 2 bases between them. This CDR3 contains 10 residues. CDR3 nucleotide sequence: TGCAGTGCTAGTCACAATGAGCAGTTCTTC. Protein: CSASHNEQFF.

The chain is built from TRBV4-1 and TRBJ2-7; no reliable D call. V dropped 1 base and J dropped 2 bases, with 12 bases sitting between them. Germline CDR1 reads MGHRA; CDR2 reads YSYEKL. The CDR3 contains 15 residues. The CDR3 region has the DNA TGCGCCAGCAGCCAAGTTTTAGGTTCAACCTACGAGCAGTACTTC. Protein: CASSQVLGSTYEQYF.

The V call is TRBV18, the J call TRBJ1-1, with D possibly matching TRBD1 (5 bases). CDR3 length: 15 amino acids. Germline V gene sequence: CDR1 KGHSH, CDR2 LQKENI. Trimming shortened V by 0 bases and J by 7 bases, and 15 bases separated the two germline ends. CDR3 protein: CASSPPAGLFREAFF. For the CDR3, the DNA is TGTGCCAGCTCACCACCGGCGGGGCTGTTCCGTGAAGCTTTCTTT.

The sample holds one count of this clone. V and J are TRBV27 and TRBJ1-6; D is possibly TRBD1 (5 bases). Germline V gives CDR1 MNHEY, CDR2 SMNVEV (reference sequence). V was pared by 8 bases and J by 6 bases, with 17 bases between. This CDR3 is built from 15 residues. In nucleotides, the CDR3 is TGTGCCAGCCGAGGAGGCGGGGCGCCTAATTCACCCCTCCACTTT. It encodes CASRGGGAPNSPLHF.

This chain joins TRBV18 and TRBJ1-1, with 7 bases matching TRBD1. CDR3 length: 12 residues. Germline V gene data show CDR1 as KGHSH and CDR2 as LQKENI. V shed 5 bases and J 8 bases; nucleotides not matched to a gene: 5. This chain's CDR3 is CASSAGTVEAFF. The CDR3 bases are TGTGCCAGCTCAGCCGGGACAGTCGAAGCTTTCTTT.

The V gene is TRBV3-1 (or the pseudogene TRBV3-2), the J gene TRBJ2-5, with TRBD1 identical over 7 bases. Germline trimming cut 1 base from V and 0 bases from J; bases unmatched to any gene: 5. This CDR3 is built from 16 residues. Germline values: CDR1 LGHDT, CDR2 YNNKEL (reference sequence). CDR3 protein: CASSQGSGQNQETQYF. CDR3 DNA sequence: TGTGCCAGCAGCCAAGGGTCGGGACAGAACCAAGAGACCCAGTACTTC.

The gene calls are TRBV2 and TRBJ2-1; D is unclear. The CDR3 is 15 residues long. Trimming cost V 6 bases and J 3 bases, with 15 bases left between them. Germline lookup yields CDR1 SNHLY and CDR2 FYNNEI. The CDR3 spells CASSPPRASYNEQFF. Here the CDR3 DNA reads TGTGCCAGCAGCCCTCCCCGAGCGAGCTACAATGAGCAGTTCTTC.

The chain carries TRBV20-1 and TRBJ2-5; weak D call: TRBD2 (5 bases). With 3 bases removed from V and 2 bases from J, the gap between germline ends came to 16 bases. Germline CDR1 DFQATT, CDR2 SNEGSKA (reference sequence). CDR3 size: 15 residues. CDR3 DNA sequence: TGCAGTGCTAGTGAAAGGGCCTCGGGGCAAGAGACCCAGTACTTC. This gives the protein CSASERASGQETQYF.